This T cell receptor (beta chain) was observed in a study of cytomegalovirus exposure and HLA in healthy donors. For the study at large: Out of around 360 genotyped donors, less than 85% belonged to the Caucasian-associated ancestry cluster. Broader study findings: Researchers reported in a later analysis that a missense DCLRE1C variant was tied to TCR beta V- and J-gene trimming. In a later analysis, an Asian-associated ancestry cluster reportedly showed fewer N-insertions than the approximately 700-donor mean.

This clone was observed once. Its matching antigen is unknown. Germline assignment: CDR1 SQVTM and CDR2 ANQGSEA. The ends were cut back, 6 bases at V and 5 bases at J, with 13 bases in the middle. This CDR3 is built from 12 residues. PCR employed 60 Vbeta and 13 Jbeta primers. Profiled with immunoSEQ multiplex PCR; TCRdb holds only in-frame clones, not every one. The table lists about 210,000 clones, over 75% of them singletons. The clonotype originates from a woman between 50 and 59 years old in good health and CMV-seropositive. The chain uses TRBV29-1 and TRBJ2-5, with unresolved D. Input material: PBMCs. The CDR3 loop is CSVAPTEETQYF. CDR3 sequence (DNA): TGCAGCGTCGCCCCTACCGAGGAGACCCAGTACTTC.